This T cell receptor beta chain came from a study of shared clonotypes between healthy human individuals. In the study overall: Each donor's CD8 memory used one plate, CD8 naive two, each CD4 subset three.

Study observations and caveats: The low donor count limited represented genetic and exposure-history diversity. The study sampled only blood, and tissue repertoires likely differ.

CCR7-negative CD45RA+ TemRA cells were combined with CD45RO+ cells to form CD8 memory. Germline V gene sequence: CDR1 SGHRS, CDR2 YFSETQ. V was trimmed by 1 base and J by 0 bases, leaving 13 bases between them. The CDR3 sequence is 16 residues long. This clone was detected only once. What it binds is unknown. TCRdb keeps only in-frame clones here, not all; method: immunoSEQ multiplex PCR. The sample contains 300,000 to 400,000 clones, roughly 84% of which appear only once. The sequenced sample was memory CD8+ T cells sorted from blood. The subset: CD45RO+ cells pooled with CCR7-negative TemRA cells. J is TRBJ1-1 and V is TRBV5-1; D unresolved. The receptor was derived from a man aged 18-30 years in good health. Here the CDR3 DNA reads TGCGCCAGCAGCTTGCCTTCGGACGGAATGAACACTGAAGCTTTCTTT. It specifies CASSLPSDGMNTEAFF. Full variable domain (outside the CDR3, taken from reference TRBV5-1 and TRBJ1-1): KAGVTQTPRYLIKTRGQQVTLSCSPISGHRSVSWYQQTPGQGLQFLFEYFSETQRNKGNFPGRFSGRQFSNSRSEMNVSTLELGDSALYLCASSLPSDGMNTEAFFGQGTRLTVV.